The rows below give T cell receptor beta chains drawn from one sample of a study of blood T cell repertoires in COVID-19. TCRdb's copy holds only in-frame clones and misses some; the assay was immunoSEQ multiplex PCR. The top ten hold over 2% of the sample, which has about 150,000 clones, 84% seen once. Sequencing was carried out using peripheral blood. The source is a man between 65 and 85 years old with acute or convalescent COVID-19. The CDR3 runs from the conserved cysteine through the conserved F or W. The D gene is left open where the match is weak. Only some rows state a clone size, as once, few, many or a class for expanded clones.

size: NA; J: TRBJ1-1; V: TRBV19; D: TRBD1; CDR3: CASSQDRGWTEAFF; DNA: TGTGCCAGTAGTCAGGACAGGGGTTGGACTGAAGCTTTCTTT
size: NA; J: TRBJ1-3; V: TRBV5-1; D: NA; CDR3: CASSLDRVIGNTIYF; DNA: TGCGCCAGCAGCTTGGACAGGGTGATTGGAAACACCATATATTTT
size: NA; J: TRBJ2-7; V: TRBV27; D: NA; CDR3: CASSFSAGIWEQYF; DNA: TGTGCCAGCAGTTTTTCGGCAGGGATTTGGGAGCAGTACTTC
size: NA; J: TRBJ2-2; V: TRBV19; D: NA; CDR3: CASSPRAGRTNTGELFF; DNA: TGTGCCAGTAGTCCCAGGGCAGGAAGAACGAACACCGGGGAGCTGTTTTTT
size: NA; J: TRBJ2-4; V: TRBV2; D: NA; CDR3: CASSEALGRNIQYF; DNA: TGTGCCAGCAGTGAAGCGCTGGGCAGAAACATTCAGTACTTC
size: NA; J: TRBJ2-3; V: TRBV7-3; D: TRBD2; CDR3: CASSLSGTSGRAASDTQYF; DNA: TGTGCCAGCAGCTTAAGCGGGACTAGCGGGAGGGCCGCATCGGATACGCAGTATTTT
size: many; J: TRBJ1-1; V: TRBV6-5; D: TRBD1; CDR3: CASSYRKGQGLTEAFF; DNA: TGTGCCAGCAGTTACCGCAAGGGACAGGGATTAACTGAAGCTTTCTTT
size: NA; J: TRBJ1-5; V: TRBV18; D: NA; CDR3: CASSLRAGDSNQPQHF; DNA: TGTGCCAGCTCTCTCAGGGCAGGGGATAGCAATCAGCCCCAGCATTTT
size: NA; J: TRBJ2-1; V: TRBV3-1/TRBV3-2; D: NA; CDR3: CASSQDLVGAWGNEQFF; DNA: TGTGCCAGCAGCCAAGATCTCGTAGGGGCGTGGGGTAATGAGCAGTTCTTC
size: NA; J: TRBJ2-1; V: TRBV7-3; D: TRBD2; CDR3: CASSSSGGPGNEQFF; DNA: TGTGCCAGCAGTTCCAGCGGGGGTCCTGGCAATGAGCAGTTCTTC
size: NA; J: TRBJ1-1; V: TRBV28; D: NA; CDR3: CASITRGTEAFF; DNA: TGTGCCAGCATTACGAGGGGGACTGAAGCTTTCTTT
size: NA; J: TRBJ1-4; V: TRBV6-5; D: TRBD1; CDR3: CASRLQGSNEKLFF; DNA: TGTGCCAGCAGGCTACAGGGGTCAAATGAAAAACTGTTTTTT
size: once; J: TRBJ1-4; V: TRBV28; D: NA; CDR3: CASSLSQANEKLFF; DNA: TGTGCCAGCAGTTTAAGCCAGGCTAATGAAAAACTGTTTTTT
size: NA; J: TRBJ1-5; V: TRBV18; D: NA; CDR3: CASSNSGGVYQPQHF; DNA: TGTGCCAGCTCTAATTCGGGAGGGGTGTATCAGCCCCAGCATTTT
size: NA; J: TRBJ1-4; V: TRBV19; D: NA; CDR3: CASRDEGGYDGEKLFF; DNA: TGTGCCAGTAGGGATGAAGGAGGGTATGATGGTGAAAAACTGTTTTTT
size: NA; J: TRBJ1-6; V: TRBV3-1/TRBV3-2; D: NA; CDR3: CASSQVREGSPLHF; DNA: TGTGCCAGCAGCCAAGTCAGGGAAGGTTCACCCCTCCACTTT
size: NA; J: TRBJ2-7; V: TRBV4-1; D: TRBD2; CDR3: CASSQVAGGAGSYEQYF; DNA: TGCGCCAGCAGCCAGGTAGCGGGGGGCGCTGGGTCCTACGAGCAGTACTTC
size: NA; J: TRBJ1-2; V: TRBV2; D: TRBD1; CDR3: CASSELGQGYGYTF; DNA: TGTGCCAGCAGTGAGTTGGGACAGGGTTATGGCTACACCTTC
size: few; J: TRBJ2-1; V: TRBV7-9; D: NA; CDR3: CASSLAGAVYNEQFF; DNA: TGTGCCAGCAGCTTAGCAGGGGCAGTCTACAATGAGCAGTTCTTC
size: NA; J: TRBJ1-6; V: TRBV18; D: TRBD1; CDR3: CASSPSGTGRNSPLHF; DNA: TGTGCCAGCTCACCCTCCGGGACAGGGAGGAACTCACCCCTCCACTTT
size: NA; J: TRBJ2-1; V: TRBV3-1/TRBV3-2; D: TRBD2; CDR3: CASSQVFQASGREGAYNEQFF; DNA: TGTGCCAGCAGCCAAGTTTTCCAGGCTAGCGGGAGAGAGGGGGCCTACAATGAGCAGTTCTTC
size: NA; J: TRBJ2-1; V: TRBV27; D: TRBD2; CDR3: CASSSAGGYNEQFF; DNA: TGTGCCAGCAGTTCCGCGGGGGGTTACAATGAGCAGTTCTTC
size: NA; J: TRBJ1-4; V: TRBV28; D: TRBD1; CDR3: CASSTGGLSNEKLFF; DNA: TGTGCCAGCAGCACAGGGGGCCTGTCTAATGAAAAACTGTTTTTT
size: NA; J: TRBJ1-1; V: TRBV25-1; D: TRBD1; CDR3: CASSPGTGLYTEAFF; DNA: TGTGCCAGCAGCCCTGGGACAGGCTTGTACACTGAAGCTTTCTTT
size: NA; J: TRBJ2-2; V: TRBV28; D: TRBD1; CDR3: CASSRDRANTGELFF; DNA: TGTGCCAGCAGCAGAGACAGGGCGAACACCGGGGAGCTGTTTTTT
size: NA; J: TRBJ1-3; V: TRBV19; D: NA; CDR3: CASSLDYSSGNTIYF; DNA: TGTGCCAGTAGTCTTGACTATAGCTCTGGAAACACCATATATTTT
size: NA; J: TRBJ2-3; V: TRBV28; D: TRBD1; CDR3: CASSYDRGRADTQYF; DNA: TGTGCCAGCAGTTACGACAGGGGGCGAGCAGATACGCAGTATTTT
size: NA; J: TRBJ2-5; V: TRBV11-1; D: TRBD1; CDR3: CASGPARGQGQETQYF; DNA: TGTGCCAGCGGACCAGCGAGAGGACAGGGGCAAGAGACCCAGTACTTC
size: NA; J: TRBJ1-5; V: TRBV9; D: NA; CDR3: CASSVGGESGQPQHF; DNA: TGTGCCAGCAGCGTAGGTGGGGAGTCGGGCCAGCCCCAGCATTTT